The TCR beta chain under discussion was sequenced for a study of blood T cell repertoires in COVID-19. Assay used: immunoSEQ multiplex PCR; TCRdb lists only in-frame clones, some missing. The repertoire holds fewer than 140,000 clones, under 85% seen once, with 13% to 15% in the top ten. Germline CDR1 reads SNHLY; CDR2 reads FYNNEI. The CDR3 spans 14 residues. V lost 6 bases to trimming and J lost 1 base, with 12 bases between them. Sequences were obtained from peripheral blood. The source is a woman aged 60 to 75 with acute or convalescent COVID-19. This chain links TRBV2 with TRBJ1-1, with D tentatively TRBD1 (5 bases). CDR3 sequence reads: CASRRDRGNTEAFF. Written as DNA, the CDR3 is TGTGCCAGCAGAAGAGATAGGGGGAACACTGAAGCTTTCTTT.